These T cell receptor beta chains were read from a single sample in a study of control samples from healthy donors and cancer patients. Data came from immunoSEQ multiplex PCR; TCRdb stores just in-frame clones and leaves some out. Of 110,000 to 150,000 clones in the sample, around nine tenths were seen once. The sample was blood. The receptors originated from a woman between 25 and 40 years old in good health. CDR3s include the opening cysteine and the closing phenylalanine or tryptophan. The order of the fields is V gene, J gene, D gene, clone size, CDR3 protein, CDR3 DNA. D genes are given only for firm matches. Clone size is not always given. Where it is, it says once, few, many or a class for expanded clones.

>TRBV28|TRBJ1-2|-|-
CASSLPLGYGYTF
TGTGCCAGCAGCCTGCCCTTAGGCTATGGCTACACCTTC
>TRBV10-1|TRBJ1-3|-|-
CASSGSGNGNTIYF
TGCGCCAGCAGTGGATCGGGGAACGGAAACACCATATATTTT
>TRBV13|TRBJ2-7|TRBD1|-
CASSSFDADRTYEQYF
TGTGCCAGCAGCTCTTTCGATGCGGACAGGACCTACGAGCAGTACTTC
>TRBV10-3|TRBJ2-7|-|once
CAISPTVYEQYF
TGTGCCATCAGTCCGACAGTCTACGAGCAGTACTTC
>TRBV30|TRBJ1-1|-|-
CAWSVSVNTEAFF
TGTGCCTGGAGTGTATCAGTGAACACTGAAGCTTTCTTT
>TRBV11-2|TRBJ2-1|-|-
CASSLDRGSYNEQFF
TGTGCCAGCAGCTTAGACAGGGGCTCCTACAATGAGCAGTTCTTC
>TRBV5-4|TRBJ1-1|-|-
CASSARDWGLIGTEAFF
TGTGCCAGCAGCGCAAGGGATTGGGGGCTTATAGGCACTGAAGCTTTCTTT
>TRBV5-1|TRBJ2-5|TRBD2|once
CASSVSGGQETQYF
TGCGCCAGCAGCGTTTCGGGGGGGCAAGAGACCCAGTACTTC
>TRBV7-9|TRBJ1-2|-|-
CASSAPLGYGYTF
TGTGCCAGCAGCGCTCCCCTAGGCTATGGCTACACCTTC
>TRBV5-6|TRBJ2-5|-|-
CASGQIGQETQYF
TGTGCCAGCGGACAGATAGGACAAGAGACCCAGTACTTC
>TRBV24-1|TRBJ2-2|-|-
CATSDLPGLGGELFF
TGTGCCACCAGTGATTTGCCGGGGTTGGGCGGGGAGCTGTTTTTT
>TRBV10-3|TRBJ2-5|-|-
CAISGGREETQYF
TGTGCCATCAGTGGTGGACGGGAAGAGACCCAGTACTTC
>TRBV27|TRBJ1-2|TRBD1|-
CASSVIGTGQSGYTF
TGTGCCAGCAGTGTCATAGGGACAGGACAAAGTGGCTACACCTTC
>TRBV28|TRBJ1-4|TRBD1|-
CASSPTGGNEKLFF
TGTGCCAGCAGTCCGACAGGGGGCAACGAAAAACTGTTTTTT
>TRBV3-1/TRBV3-2|TRBJ2-1|TRBD1|-
CASSQDVRQGVDEQFF
TGTGCCAGCAGCCAAGATGTTCGGCAGGGGGTAGATGAGCAGTTCTTC
>TRBV5-1|TRBJ1-1|-|few
CASSLEQYTEAFF
TGCGCCAGCAGCTTGGAACAGTACACTGAAGCTTTCTTT
>TRBV2|TRBJ2-5|-|-
CASSARLGQETQYF
TGTGCCAGCAGTGCTCGACTAGGCCAAGAGACCCAGTACTTC
>TRBV4-1|TRBJ1-6|-|-
CASSQDPRGGSSPLHF
TGCGCCAGCAGCCAAGATCCCCGGGGCGGTAGTTCACCCCTCCACTTT
>TRBV6-5|TRBJ2-1|TRBD1|-
CASSSPGTGDIGEQFF
TGTGCCAGCAGTTCCCCCGGGACAGGGGATATCGGTGAGCAGTTCTTC
>TRBV18|TRBJ1-5|-|once
CASSPGQPYSNQPQHF
TGTGCCAGCTCACCGGGGCAGCCTTATAGCAATCAGCCCCAGCATTTT
>TRBV15|TRBJ1-4|TRBD1|-
CATSRLQGGNEKLFF
TGTGCCACCAGCAGGCTACAGGGGGGTAATGAAAAACTGTTTTTT
>TRBV11-2|TRBJ2-7|TRBD1|-
CASSLVADRRLGQYF
TGTGCCAGCAGCTTAGTGGCGGACAGGAGGCTAGGGCAGTACTTC
>TRBV30|TRBJ1-2|-|once
CAWTGENYGYTF
TGTGCCTGGACAGGGGAGAACTATGGCTACACCTTC
>TRBV5-1|TRBJ2-7|TRBD2|-
CASSLLTSAGDSEQYF
TGCGCCAGCAGCTTACTAACTAGCGCGGGGGACTCCGAGCAGTACTTC
>TRBV10-1|TRBJ2-6|-|-
CASSSGANVLTF
TGCGCCAGCAGCTCGGGGGCCAACGTCCTGACTTTC
>TRBV6-5|TRBJ1-2|-|-
CASTQVNGYGYTF
TGTGCCAGCACTCAAGTTAATGGCTATGGCTACACCTTC
>TRBV28|TRBJ2-1|TRBD2|-
CASSSSPGTSGSIKGEFF
TGTGCCAGCAGTTCCTCCCCCGGGACTAGCGGCTCAATAAAGGGGGAGTTCTTC
>TRBV7-9|TRBJ1-2|-|-
CASSLDAGTSYGYTF
TGTGCCAGCAGCTTGGATGCGGGAACATCCTATGGCTACACCTTC
>TRBV27|TRBJ1-6|-|-
CASSLSRQRYNSPLHF
TGTGCCAGCAGTTTATCCCGACAGAGATATAATTCACCCCTCCACTTT
>TRBV28|TRBJ2-5|-|-
CASSPAPDQETQYF
TGTGCCAGCAGTCCCGCCCCGGACCAAGAGACCCAGTACTTC
>TRBV29-1|TRBJ2-3|TRBD2|-
CSVEVSGTGRDTQYF
TGCAGCGTTGAAGTTAGCGGGACCGGGAGGGATACGCAGTATTTT
>TRBV30|TRBJ1-5|TRBD1|-
CAWSLGTGDNQPQHF
TGTGCCTGGAGTTTAGGGACAGGGGACAATCAGCCCCAGCATTTT
>TRBV27|TRBJ1-3|TRBD1|few
CASSAGQGKLVSGNTIYF
TGTGCCAGCAGTGCCGGACAGGGGAAATTAGTCTCTGGAAACACCATATATTTT
>TRBV28|TRBJ1-4|-|-
CASSWTASNEKLFF
TGTGCCAGCAGTTGGACAGCGTCTAATGAAAAACTGTTTTTT
>TRBV10-2|TRBJ2-2|-|-
CAGLSGADTGELFF
TGCGCCGGGCTGTCAGGGGCCGACACCGGGGAGCTGTTTTTT
>TRBV11-3|TRBJ1-3|-|-
CASARTESSGNTIYF
TGTGCCAGCGCCCGGACCGAGAGCTCTGGAAACACCATATATTTT
>TRBV4-2|TRBJ2-1|TRBD2|-
CASSQDGWLAGGNSYNEQFF
TGTGCCAGCAGCCAAGATGGTTGGCTAGCGGGAGGGAATTCCTACAATGAGCAGTTCTTC
>TRBV6-2/TRBV6-3|TRBJ2-3|TRBD2|-
CASSSRLAGAGDTQYF
TGTGCCAGCAGCTCTCGGCTAGCGGGAGCTGGAGATACGCAGTATTTT
>TRBV5-1|TRBJ2-3|-|-
CASSKSEGAPSTDTQYF
TGCGCCAGCAGCAAATCGGAGGGAGCACCTAGCACAGATACGCAGTATTTT
>TRBV2|TRBJ1-2|-|-
CASGVGGPGYGYTF
TGTGCCAGCGGGGTGGGTGGCCCTGGCTATGGCTACACCTTC
>TRBV5-1|TRBJ1-1|-|-
CASSLVIGATEAFF
TGCGCCAGCAGCTTGGTTATCGGGGCGACTGAAGCTTTCTTT
>TRBV5-6|TRBJ2-1|TRBD2|-
CASSWREPGHEQFF
TGTGCCAGCAGCTGGCGGGAGCCCGGACATGAGCAGTTCTTC
>TRBV30|TRBJ1-1|TRBD1|-
CAWRQGEEAFF
TGTGCCTGGAGACAGGGGGAGGAAGCTTTCTTT
>TRBV7-2|TRBJ2-2|TRBD2|-
CASSRGLATGELFF
TGTGCCAGCAGCCGGGGACTAGCCACCGGGGAGCTGTTTTTT
>TRBV3-1/TRBV3-2|TRBJ2-5|-|-
CASSQGSFVVRETQYF
TGTGCCAGCAGCCAAGGAAGTTTTGTGGTCCGGGAGACCCAGTACTTC
>TRBV7-2|TRBJ2-5|-|-
CASSLGAGQETQYF
TGTGCCAGCAGCTTAGGGGCAGGGCAAGAGACCCAGTACTTC